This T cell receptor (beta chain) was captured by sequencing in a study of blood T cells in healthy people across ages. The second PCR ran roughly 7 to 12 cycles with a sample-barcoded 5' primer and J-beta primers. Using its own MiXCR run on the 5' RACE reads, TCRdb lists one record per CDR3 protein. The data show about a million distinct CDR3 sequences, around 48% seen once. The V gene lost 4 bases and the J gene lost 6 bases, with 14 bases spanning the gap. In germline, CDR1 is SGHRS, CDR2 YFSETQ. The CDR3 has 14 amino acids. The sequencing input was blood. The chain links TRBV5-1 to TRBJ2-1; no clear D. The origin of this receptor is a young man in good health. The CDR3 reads CASSANDPSNEQFF. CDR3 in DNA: TGCGCCAGCAGCGCCAACGACCCTAGCAATGAGCAGTTCTTC.